These T cell receptor beta chains were read from a single sample in a study of beta chain features in type 1 diabetes. The method was immunoSEQ multiplex PCR; TCRdb's version includes in-frame clones alone and lacks a portion of them. The repertoire holds about 650,000 clones, with around 12% as singletons. Sample: naive CD4+ T cells from blood. These receptors all come from a man aged 25-45 years with type 1 diabetes. The CDR3 runs from the conserved cysteine through the conserved F or W. The order of the fields is J gene, D gene, clone size, V gene, CDR3 DNA, CDR3 protein. The D gene is left open where the match is weak. Rows give clone size only sometimes, using once, few, many, or a class for an expanded clone.

TRBJ1-3	TRBD1	-	TRBV7-8	TGTGCCAGCAGCTTTAGTTGGGGACAGGGGAGCTCTGGAAACACCATATATTTT	CASSFSWGQGSSGNTIYF
TRBJ1-1	-	few	TRBV6-6	TGTGCCAGCAGTTACTCTTCTGAGGTAGCTTTCTTT	CASSYSSEVAFF
TRBJ1-1	TRBD1	few	TRBV7-9	TGTGCCAGCAGCAGGGACAGGATGAACACTGAAGCTTTCTTT	CASSRDRMNTEAFF
TRBJ2-3	-	-	TRBV10-3	TGTGCCATCTCGGAATTCACAGATACGCAGTATTTT	CAISEFTDTQYF
TRBJ1-2	-	-	TRBV19	TGTGCCAGTAGTATAGAACGGACAGCTAACTATGGCTACACCTTC	CASSIERTANYGYTF
TRBJ2-7	-	-	TRBV10-3	TGTGCCATCAGTGCCCGGGACACTCTCTACGAGCAGTACTTC	CAISARDTLYEQYF
TRBJ1-1	-	-	TRBV5-1	TGCGCCAGCAGCTGGGCCTTAGGCACTGAAGCTTTCTTT	CASSWALGTEAFF
TRBJ2-6	-	few	TRBV5-1	TGCGCCAGCAGCTTAGCCATCTCTGGGGCCAACGTCCTGACTTTC	CASSLAISGANVLTF
TRBJ1-1	-	few	TRBV18	TGTGCCAGCTCACCACGGCCCGCCGGTCAGAACACTGAAGCTTTCTTT	CASSPRPAGQNTEAFF
TRBJ1-1	-	few	TRBV6-5	TGTGCCAGCAAGGGGGGCCTCATGAACACTGAAGCTTTCTTT	CASKGGLMNTEAFF